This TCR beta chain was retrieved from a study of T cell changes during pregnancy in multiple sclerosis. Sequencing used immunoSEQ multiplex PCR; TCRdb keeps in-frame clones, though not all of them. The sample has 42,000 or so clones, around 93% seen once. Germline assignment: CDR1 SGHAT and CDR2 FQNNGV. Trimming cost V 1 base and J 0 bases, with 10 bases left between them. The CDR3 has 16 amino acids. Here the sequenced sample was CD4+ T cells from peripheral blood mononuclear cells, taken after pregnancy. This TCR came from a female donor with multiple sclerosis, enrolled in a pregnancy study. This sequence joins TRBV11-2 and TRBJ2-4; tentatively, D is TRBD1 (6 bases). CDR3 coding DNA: TGTGCCAGCAGCTTAGTTCCAGGGGAAGCCAAAAACATTCAGTACTTC. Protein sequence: CASSLVPGEAKNIQYF.